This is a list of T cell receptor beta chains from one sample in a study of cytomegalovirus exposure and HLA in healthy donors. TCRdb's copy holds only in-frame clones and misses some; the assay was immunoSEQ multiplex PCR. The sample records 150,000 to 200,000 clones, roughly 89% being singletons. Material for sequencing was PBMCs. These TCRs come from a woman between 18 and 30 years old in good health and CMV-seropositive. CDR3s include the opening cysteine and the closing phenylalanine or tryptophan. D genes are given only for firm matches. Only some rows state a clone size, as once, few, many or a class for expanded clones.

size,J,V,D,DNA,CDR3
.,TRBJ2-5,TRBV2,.,TGTGCCAGCAGTGTCAGGGACCAAGAGACCCAGTACTTC,CASSVRDQETQYF
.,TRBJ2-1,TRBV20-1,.,TGCAGGCTTCAAGGAGGGAATGAGCAGTTCTTC,CRLQGGNEQFF
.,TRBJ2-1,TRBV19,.,TGTGCCAGTAGCCTCCCTTACAATGAGCAGTTCTTC,CASSLPYNEQFF
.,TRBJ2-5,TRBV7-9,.,TGTGCCAGCAGCTACTCGCAGGGGCAAGAGACCCAGTACTTC,CASSYSQGQETQYF
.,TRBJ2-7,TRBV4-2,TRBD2,TGTGCCAGCAGCCAAGGGGGGGGACTAGATGCGCGGGAGCAGTACTTC,CASSQGGGLDAREQYF
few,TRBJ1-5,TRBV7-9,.,TGTGCCAGCAGCTTAGCGCGTGAGCAGCCCCAGCATTTT,CASSLAREQPQHF
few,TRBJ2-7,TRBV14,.,TGTGCCAGCAGCCAAAGACAGACAGGATTCTACGAGCAGTACTTC,CASSQRQTGFYEQYF
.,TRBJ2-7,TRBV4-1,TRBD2,TGCGCCAGCAGCCAAGAGTGGCTAGCGGCCACCTACGAGCAGTACTTC,CASSQEWLAATYEQYF
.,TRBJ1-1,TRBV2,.,TGTGCCAGCAGTGAAGCGCGGTTTAACACTGAAGCTTTCTTT,CASSEARFNTEAFF
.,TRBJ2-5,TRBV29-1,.,TGCAGCGGCGGGGACGGCCAACAAGAGACCCAGTACTTC,CSGGDGQQETQYF
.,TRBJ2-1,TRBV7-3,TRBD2,TGTGCCAGCAGCCCGACTAGCGGGGGATACAATGAGCAGTTCTTC,CASSPTSGGYNEQFF
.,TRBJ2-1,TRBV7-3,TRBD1,TGTGCCAGCAGCTCTACAGGGGACGCGCATGAGCAGTTCTTC,CASSSTGDAHEQFF
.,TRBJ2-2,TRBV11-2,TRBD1,TGTGCCAGCACAGACCGGGACAGGGGGAAGAACACCGGGGAGCTGTTTTTT,CASTDRDRGKNTGELFF
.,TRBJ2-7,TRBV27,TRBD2,TGTGCCAGCAGTTCTCTAGCGGGACCCTACGAGCAGTACTTC,CASSSLAGPYEQYF
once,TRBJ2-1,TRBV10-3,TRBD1,TGTGCCATCAGTGGACCCCCCGGACAGGGCAGGAATGAGCAGTTCTTC,CAISGPPGQGRNEQFF
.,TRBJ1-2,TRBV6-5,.,TGTGCCAGCAGTTATAGAACAGCCTATGGCTACACCTTC,CASSYRTAYGYTF
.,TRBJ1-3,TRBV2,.,TGTGCCAGCAGTCTGTCTGGAAACACCATATATTTT,CASSLSGNTIYF
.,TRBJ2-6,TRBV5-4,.,TGTGCCAGCAGCTTTCAGGGCTCTGGGGCCAACGTCCTGACTTTC,CASSFQGSGANVLTF
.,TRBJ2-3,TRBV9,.,TGTGCCAGCAGCGACAGGGGCACAGATACGCAGTATTTT,CASSDRGTDTQYF
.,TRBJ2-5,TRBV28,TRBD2,TGTGCCAGCAGTTCCGAAAAACTAGCGGGAGGGCCTGAGACCCAGTACTTC,CASSSEKLAGGPETQYF
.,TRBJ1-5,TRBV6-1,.,TGTGCCAGCATTGCGGGAAATCAGCCCCAGCATTTT,CASIAGNQPQHF
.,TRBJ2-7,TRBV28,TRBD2,TGTGCCAGCAGCCCATTCACCGGGACTAGCGAATATTCCTACGAGCAGTACTTC,CASSPFTGTSEYSYEQYF
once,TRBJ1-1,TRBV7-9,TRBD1,TGTGCCAGCAGCCAGGGGACAGCCGGTGAAGCTTTCTTT,CASSQGTAGEAFF
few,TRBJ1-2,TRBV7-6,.,TGTGCCAGCAGCTTAGGGCCCGACACCACCTATGGCTACACCTTC,CASSLGPDTTYGYTF
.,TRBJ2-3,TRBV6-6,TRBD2,TGTGCCAGCAGCTTACTAGCGGGCACAGATACGCAGTATTTT,CASSLLAGTDTQYF
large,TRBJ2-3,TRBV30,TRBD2,TGTGCCTGGAGTCGGCAAGGACTAGCGGGAGATAAGAATACGCAGTATTTT,CAWSRQGLAGDKNTQYF
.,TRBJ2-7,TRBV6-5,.,TGTGCCAGCAGTTACGAGGGAGTCTACGAGCAGTACTTC,CASSYEGVYEQYF
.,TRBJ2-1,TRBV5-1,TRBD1,TGCGCCAGCAGCTTGGGGGACAGGGTGTCCTACAATGAGCAGTTCTTC,CASSLGDRVSYNEQFF
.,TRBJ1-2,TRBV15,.,TGTGCCACCAGCGCGACTGTAGGGGGTGGCTACACCTTC,CATSATVGGGYTF
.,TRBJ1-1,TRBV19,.,TGTGCCAGTAGACGGGACGGGGGTTATGAAGCTTTCTTT,CASRRDGGYEAFF